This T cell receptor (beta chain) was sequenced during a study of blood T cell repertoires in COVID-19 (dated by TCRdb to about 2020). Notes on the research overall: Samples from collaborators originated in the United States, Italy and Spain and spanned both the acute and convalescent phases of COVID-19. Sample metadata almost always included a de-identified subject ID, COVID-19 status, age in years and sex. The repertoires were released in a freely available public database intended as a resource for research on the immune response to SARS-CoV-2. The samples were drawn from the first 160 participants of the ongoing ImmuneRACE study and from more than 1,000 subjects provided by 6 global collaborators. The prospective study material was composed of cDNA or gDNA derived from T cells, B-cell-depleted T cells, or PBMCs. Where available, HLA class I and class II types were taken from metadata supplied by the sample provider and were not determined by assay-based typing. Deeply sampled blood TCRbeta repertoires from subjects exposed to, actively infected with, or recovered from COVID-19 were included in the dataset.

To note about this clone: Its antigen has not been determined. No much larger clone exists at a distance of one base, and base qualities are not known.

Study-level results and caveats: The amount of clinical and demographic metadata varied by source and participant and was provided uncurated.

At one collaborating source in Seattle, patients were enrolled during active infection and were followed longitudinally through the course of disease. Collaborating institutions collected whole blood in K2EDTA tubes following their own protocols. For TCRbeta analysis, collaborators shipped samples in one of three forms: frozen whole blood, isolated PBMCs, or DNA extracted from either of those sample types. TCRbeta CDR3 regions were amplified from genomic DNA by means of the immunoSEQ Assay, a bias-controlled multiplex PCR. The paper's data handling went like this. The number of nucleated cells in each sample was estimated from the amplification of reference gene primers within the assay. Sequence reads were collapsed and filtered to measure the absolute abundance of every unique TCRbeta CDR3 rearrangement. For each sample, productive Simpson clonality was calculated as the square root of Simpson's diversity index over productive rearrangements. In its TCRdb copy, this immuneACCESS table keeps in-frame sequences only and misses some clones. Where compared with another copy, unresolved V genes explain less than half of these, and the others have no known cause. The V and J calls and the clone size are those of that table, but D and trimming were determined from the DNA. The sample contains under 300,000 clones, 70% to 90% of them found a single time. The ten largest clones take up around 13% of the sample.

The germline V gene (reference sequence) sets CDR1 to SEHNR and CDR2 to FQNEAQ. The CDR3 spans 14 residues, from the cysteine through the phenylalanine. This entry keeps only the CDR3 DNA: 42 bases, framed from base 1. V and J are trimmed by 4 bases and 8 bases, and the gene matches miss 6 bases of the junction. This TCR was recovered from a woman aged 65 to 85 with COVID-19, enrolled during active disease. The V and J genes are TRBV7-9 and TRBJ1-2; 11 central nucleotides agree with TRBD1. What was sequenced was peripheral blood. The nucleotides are TGTGCCAGCAGCTGGACAGGGGGCGCGGAAGGCTACACCTTC. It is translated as CASSWTGGAEGYTF.